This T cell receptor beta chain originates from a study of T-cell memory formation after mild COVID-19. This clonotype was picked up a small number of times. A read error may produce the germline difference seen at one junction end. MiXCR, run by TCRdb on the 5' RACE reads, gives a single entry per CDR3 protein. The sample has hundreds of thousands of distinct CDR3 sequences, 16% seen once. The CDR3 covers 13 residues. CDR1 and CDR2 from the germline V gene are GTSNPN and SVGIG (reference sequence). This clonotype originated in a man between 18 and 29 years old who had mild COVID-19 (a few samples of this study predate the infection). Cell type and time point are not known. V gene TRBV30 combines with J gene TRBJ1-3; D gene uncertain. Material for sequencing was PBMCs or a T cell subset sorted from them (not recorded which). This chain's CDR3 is CAWSGISGNTIYF. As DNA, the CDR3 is TGTGCCTGGAGTGGGATTTCTGGAAACACAATATATTTT.